Below are 18 T cell receptor beta chains sequenced from a single sample in a study of T cells in Graves' hyperthyroidism and ophthalmopathy. Researchers amplified the TCR beta CDR3 regions from RNA transcripts. The TCR CDR3 first-round RT-PCR relied on the HTBI primer set. Via MiXCR, TCRdb re-called the multiplex PCR reads, giving one row per CDR3 protein. Among 350,000 to 400,000 distinct CDR3 sequences listed, about 15% were seen once. The specimen was blood. These receptors originate from an older woman with Graves' hyperthyroidism.

In this sample, this clonotype turned up many times. The gene calls are TRBV5-1 and TRBJ1-4; 8 positions agree with TRBD1. Germline assignment: CDR1 SGHRS and CDR2 YFSETQ. J lost 0 bases, V lost 2 bases, and 6 bases had no gene match. CDR3 length: 17 residues. The CDR3 coding sequence is TGCGCCAGCAGCTTCCCGACAGGGGCCACAACTAATGAAAAACTGTTTTTT. Protein: CASSFPTGATTNEKLFF. Filled out from reference TRBV5-1 and TRBJ1-4, the complete variable domain reads KAGVTQTPRYLIKTRGQQVTLSCSPISGHRSVSWYQQTPGQGLQFLFEYFSETQRNKGNFPGRFSGRQFSNSRSEMNVSTLELGDSALYLCASSFPTGATTNEKLFFGSGTQLSVL.

This clonotype is medium-sized within its sample. V gene TRBV24-1 combines with J gene TRBJ2-2; 9 bases map to TRBD1. The CDR3 spans 15 residues. V lost 5 bases and J lost 4; bases outside the gene matches: 4. Per the germline V gene, CDR1 is KGHDR and CDR2 is SFDVKD. This chain's CDR3 is CATSARTGVTGELFF. The CDR3 nucleotides read TGTGCCACCAGTGCCCGGACAGGGGTCACCGGGGAGCTGTTTTTT.

This clonotype was counted many times. The chain joins TRBV2 to TRBJ1-5; TRBD1 agrees at 7 bases. The V and J ends lost 6 bases and 5 bases, in that order; junction bases with no gene match: 10. This CDR3 contains 15 residues. Germline CDR1 reads SNHLY; CDR2 reads FYNNEI. This chain's CDR3 is CASRGDSAGHQPQHF. The CDR3 nucleotides are TGTGCCAGCAGGGGGGACAGTGCGGGGCATCAGCCCCAGCATTTT.

This clonotype was detected once. V gene TRBV27 combines with J gene TRBJ1-2; 9 nucleotides match TRBD1. Per the germline V gene, CDR1 is MNHEY and CDR2 is SMNVEV (reference sequence). The V gene end was trimmed by 3 bases and the J gene end by 7 bases; junction bases not matched to a gene: 9. This CDR3 is 15 amino acids long. The CDR3 DNA follows: TGTGCCAGCAGTTTTACCGGGACAGGGCTAACTGGCTACACCTTC. Protein: CASSFTGTGLTGYTF.

This clonotype was recorded many times. The gene calls are TRBV5-1 and TRBJ2-3; D might be TRBD1 or TRBD2, each matching 5 bases. Trimming pared 2 bases from V and 2 bases from J, leaving 18 bases between. Germline-derived CDR1 and CDR2 are SGHRS and YFSETQ. The CDR3 has 17 amino acids. The CDR3 DNA sequence: TGCGCCAGCAGCTTTAGCGTTGATGGGACGAACACAGATACGCAGTATTTT. It translates to CASSFSVDGTNTDTQYF.

The V and J genes are TRBV12-3 or TRBV12-4 and TRBJ2-5; D might be TRBD1 (5 bases). V lost 10 bases and J lost 0, with 12 bases in between. CDR3 length: 13 amino acids. The CDR3 is CAIMTVNQETQYF. In nucleotides, the CDR3 is TGTGCCATAATGACAGTAAACCAAGAGACCCAGTACTTC.

This clonotype has a handful of counts. The V call is TRBV6-6, the J call TRBJ1-6; 7 nucleotides agree with TRBD1. This CDR3 has 16 residues. Losses at the gene ends were 2 bases for V and 7 bases for J; bases not matched to a gene: 8. Looked up from germline, CDR1 is MNHNY and CDR2 is SVGAGI (reference sequence). CDR3 sequence: CASSYVAGGGNSPLHF. Here the CDR3 DNA reads TGTGCCAGCAGTTACGTGGCAGGGGGTGGGAATTCACCCCTCCACTTT.

This clonotype was counted between two and nine times. The rearrangement uses TRBV18 and TRBJ2-3; 7 nucleotides match TRBD1. Germline V CDR1 and CDR2: KGHSH, LQKENI. This CDR3 spans 15 amino acids. The J segment lost 4 bases and the V segment lost 4 bases, leaving 8 bases of the junction unmatched. CDR3 nucleotide sequence: TGTGCCAGCTCACTAGGAACAGGGGCCCCAGATACGCAGTATTTT. It is translated as CASSLGTGAPDTQYF.

This clonotype was seen a few times. The chain combines TRBV27 with TRBJ1-2; D is possibly TRBD1 (5 bases). This CDR3 has 15 amino acids. The germline CDR1 and CDR2 sequences are MNHEY and SMNVEV (reference sequence). The V gene lost 0 bases and the J gene lost 4 bases, with 12 bases spanning the gap. The CDR3 region has the DNA TGTGCCAGCAGTTTATCGGCCGCCGGGGGCTATGGCTACACCTTC. Its protein is CASSLSAAGGYGYTF.

This chain uses TRBV7-6 with TRBJ2-2; possibly TRBD1 for D (6 bases). Germline V CDR1 and CDR2: SGHVS, FNYEAQ. The CDR3 is made up of 13 amino acids. V shed 4 bases and J shed 6 bases, with 9 bases lying between them. CDR3 region: CASSSRTAGELFF. CDR3 nucleotides: TGTGCCAGCAGCTCCCGGACAGCCGGGGAGCTGTTTTTT.

This clonotype showed up many times. V gene TRBV6-1 combines with J gene TRBJ2-1; TRBD2 is a possible D gene (5 bases). CDR1 and CDR2 (germline): MNHNS, SASEGT. Trimming removed 7 bases from V and 7 bases from J, with 17 bases in between. The CDR3 spans 14 residues. The CDR3 nucleotides read TGTGCCAGCATCAGTATGAGCGGAAGGAATGAGCAGTTCTTC. Protein: CASISMSGRNEQFF.

In this sample, this clonotype turned up many times. V usage is TRBV18 and J usage is TRBJ1-2; the match to TRBD1 covers 7 bases. This CDR3 has 13 amino acids. V shed 3 bases, J shed 4 bases, and the junction held 2 bases outside the gene matches. Per germline, CDR1 KGHSH and CDR2 LQKENI. The CDR3: CASSPDRVYGYTF. The CDR3 coding sequence is TGTGCCAGCTCACCCGACAGGGTCTATGGCTACACCTTC.

This clonotype occurred many times. The chain combines TRBV20-1 with TRBJ2-3; D is undetermined. This CDR3 contains 14 residues. Germline CDR1 is DFQATT and CDR2 is SNEGSKA (reference sequence). The germline V and J ends were trimmed by 3 bases and 0 bases, with 10 bases remaining between them. DNA of the CDR3: TGCAGTGCTAGTGGCACCACTAGCACAGATACGCAGTATTTT. Translating gives CSASGTTSTDTQYF.

This clonotype has ten or more counts. The rearrangement joins TRBV20-1 to TRBJ2-1; the D call may be TRBD1 or TRBD2 (5 bases each). Germline V gene data show CDR1 as DFQATT and CDR2 as SNEGSKA (reference sequence). Trimming took 2 bases from V and 2 from J, leaving 13 bases between them. The CDR3 is 15 amino acids. The CDR3 DNA reads TGCAGTGCTAGAAGTCCGGGACCGGCCTACAATGAGCAGTTCTTC. As protein: CSARSPGPAYNEQFF.

V usage is TRBV10-1 and J usage is TRBJ2-2, with D possibly TRBD2 on 6 matching bases. V was clipped by 3 bases and J by 1 base, with 15 bases between them. Germline-derived CDR1 and CDR2 are WNHNN and SYGVQD (reference sequence). The CDR3 length is 17 residues. CDR3 DNA: TGCGCCAGCAGTGAATGGGATCTAGCGAAGAACACCGGGGAGCTGTTTTTT. This translates into CASSEWDLAKNTGELFF.

This clonotype was seen more than once but under ten times. The chain uses TRBV18 and TRBJ2-5; D tentatively reads TRBD1 or TRBD2 (7 bases each). The CDR3 has 16 residues. Trimming removed 0 bases at V and 5 bases at J, with 16 bases between. CDR1 KGHSH and CDR2 LQKENI come from the germline V gene. CDR3 DNA: TGTGCCAGCTCACCACCAATCAGGGGGGGAGATGAGACCCAGTACTTC. This translates into CASSPPIRGGDETQYF.

This clonotype was detected ten times or more. This sequence joins TRBV30 and TRBJ2-1; perhaps TRBD1 as D (6 bases). Germline V gene data show CDR1 as GTSNPN and CDR2 as SVGIG (reference sequence). Deletions cut 5 bases from V and 5 bases from J, with 13 bases between. The CDR3 covers 13 residues. The CDR3 loop is CAWSRDNNNEQFF. The DNA for the CDR3 is TGTGCCTGGTCCCGGGACAACAACAATGAGCAGTTCTTC.

This clonotype was picked up a small number of times. This rearrangement joins TRBV4-1 to TRBJ2-2, with D tentatively TRBD2 (5 bases). Deletions cut 0 bases from V and 7 bases from J, with 9 bases between. The CDR3 totals 14 residues. Germline V gene lookup returns CDR1 MGHRA and CDR2 YSYEKL. The CDR3 loop is CASSQERGFGELFF. The CDR3 DNA reads as TGCGCCAGCAGCCAAGAACGAGGGTTCGGGGAGCTGTTTTTT.